This entry describes one TCR beta chain. This sample was included in a study of cytotoxic CD8 clonotypes in ibrutinib-treated CLL. V lost 3 bases, J lost 6 bases, and 6 bases lay in between. CDR3 length: 12 amino acids. From germline, CDR1 is KGHSH and CDR2 LQKENI. Here immunoSEQ multiplex PCR was the method, and the copy in TCRdb shows in-frame clones only, minus some. The table has 40,000 to 60,000 clones, roughly 53% seen once. The sequencing here drew on PBMCs, taken after 12 months of ibrutinib treatment. V and J are TRBV18 and TRBJ2-1; D gene unclear. This sequence was found in a human donor with chronic lymphocytic leukemia. The CDR3 sequence is CASSPGVNEQFF. DNA for the CDR3: TGTGCCAGCTCACCCGGAGTCAATGAGCAGTTCTTC.